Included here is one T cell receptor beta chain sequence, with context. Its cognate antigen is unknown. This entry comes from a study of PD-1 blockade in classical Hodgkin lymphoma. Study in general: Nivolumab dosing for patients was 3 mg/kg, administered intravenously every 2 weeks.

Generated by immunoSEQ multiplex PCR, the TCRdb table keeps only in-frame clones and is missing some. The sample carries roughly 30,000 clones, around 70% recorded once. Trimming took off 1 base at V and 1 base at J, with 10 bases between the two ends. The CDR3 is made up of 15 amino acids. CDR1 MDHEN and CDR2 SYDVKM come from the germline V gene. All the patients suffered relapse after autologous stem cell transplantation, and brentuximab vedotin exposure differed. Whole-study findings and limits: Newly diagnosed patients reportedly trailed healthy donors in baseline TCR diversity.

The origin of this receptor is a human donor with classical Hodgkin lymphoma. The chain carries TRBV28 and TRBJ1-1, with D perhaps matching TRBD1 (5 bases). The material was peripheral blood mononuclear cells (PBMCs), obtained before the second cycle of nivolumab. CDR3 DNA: TGTGCCAGCAGTTTATTTGGGGGGGGGAACACTGAAGCTTTCTTT. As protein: CASSLFGGGNTEAFF.